This T cell receptor (beta chain) was sequenced during a study of cytomegalovirus exposure and HLA in healthy donors listed by TCRdb under 2017. About the study as a whole: According to an earlier analysis of a few hundred of the donors, about 170 million T cells yielded roughly 110 million unique TCR beta sequences and 276 Gb of sequence data. An early release that covered about 600 HLA-typed donors contained approximately 300 gigabases of sequencing data and about 84 million unique TCR sequences. The genetic ancestry cluster associated with self-reported Caucasian donors included roughly 84% of the approximately 410 genotyped donors. The study aimed to test whether signatures of past pathogen exposure could be identified by cataloging public T cell receptors. The study used immunosequencing to profile the T cell repertoires of 670 or so subjects and linked those repertoires to cytomegalovirus serostatus. In addition to the first cohort of 666 subjects, a separate validation cohort of 120 different subjects was used. To predict cytomegalovirus infection status, the study combined high-throughput TCR immunosequencing, statistical association of individual TCRs with disease status, and machine learning. A later analysis re-analyzed previously published TCR beta repertoires from several hundred donors and added high-resolution HLA genotyping to study TCR occurrence patterns. Rather than using new phenotypic data, the later analysis identified candidate immune exposures from TCR beta sequences and from how often those sequences occurred across donors. In an earlier analysis of roughly 600 of the donors, high-throughput TCR beta sequencing was used to judge whether each TCR beta V gene segment behaved as functional or pseudogenic. Donor age, sex, ethnicity and CMV serostatus were collected together with the repertoire data. A later genetic analysis took genome-wide SNP genotypes for 398 of the 666 donors and used that subset as a discovery cohort. All discovery cohort repertoires had been generated on a single sequencing platform. Class I and class II HLA loci were covered by the typing at four-digit resolution. Typing coverage differed by locus: A, B, C, DRB1 and DQB1 were typed in roughly 620-630 donors, DQA1 in approximately 520, DPA1 in some 610, and DPB1 in around 440. Because of strong linkage in the cohort, roughly five DR-DQ haplotypes were treated as single units for association and clustering. Among over 350 genotyped donors of the cohort, an average of approximately 240,000 unique TCR beta nucleotide sequences were sequenced per donor, roughly 20% of them non-productive.

This clone was counted a few times. Its antigen is unknown. Per-base qualities were not stored, and no clone one base away is much larger. The junction shows trimming of 4 bases on V and 2 bases on J, plus 20 bases between the germline ends. CDR1 MDHEN and CDR2 SYDVKM are derived from the germline V gene. Counted from cysteine to phenylalanine, this CDR3 has 17 amino acids. Only the CDR3 DNA is retained, 51 bases long and in frame from the first base. In total, fewer than 750 healthy bone marrow donors made up the cohort. At the time of sampling, all cohort members were nominally healthy, though unrecorded immune exposures were likely present. The donor tested CMV seropositive, placing the donor among the 290 or so seropositive members of the cohort. Every donor gave a peripheral blood sample, and the peripheral blood mononuclear cells from that sample were used for TCR beta sequencing. The Qiagen DNeasy Blood Extraction Kit was used to extract genomic DNA from the blood cell samples.

The investigation overall reported the following: CMV serostatus was the only immune exposure information available for the cohort. A few of the identified cytomegalovirus-associated TCR beta chains were confirmed in vitro to be specific for cytomegalovirus antigens. It was suggested by the authors that the approach could potentially be generalized to other disease states and immunological phenotypes. In this cohort, only TCR beta chains were sequenced, and detectable features were limited by the absence of alpha or paired-chain data. Most TCR sequences were seen in very few donors, while some public TCRs were found in many individuals. V-gene and J-gene trimming of TCR beta chains was associated with a missense DCLRE1C variant in a later genetic analysis, and the association was replicated in an independent cohort. A further reported finding was that TCR beta sequences accurately predicted the HLA-A and HLA-B alleles for most subjects in the first cohort. The study listed 164 TCR beta chains as associated with cytomegalovirus. Because counts were too low, roughly 18 rarely observed V segments, including chromosome 9 orphons, were left out of the earlier analysis of approximately 580 of the donors. HLA typing was unavailable for some donors at each locus, so association tests used only the typed subset. The classifier was reported to diagnose cytomegalovirus status with high specificity and sensitivity in both the original and validation cohorts. In a later analysis, some 18,000 TCR beta sequences were associated with specific HLA alleles at a false discovery rate of 0.05. A group of highly shared sequence variants was considered likely to be a technical artifact of the sequencing pipeline. In a later genetic analysis, fewer N-insertions in productive TCRs were reported among donors in an Asian-associated ancestry cluster than the roughly 700-donor mean. Strong co-occurrence of HLA alleles, especially DR and DQ, made assigning TCR associations to individual alleles difficult. Correlated functional status among segregating V segments might be attributable to linkage disequilibrium, but an unknown experimental factor could not be ruled out. In a later analysis, TCR association rates were found to vary across HLA loci, with the most associated TCRs seen for DRB1 alleles and the fewest for HLA-C alleles. Some IMGT-functional V segments, including TRBV6-2 and TRBV6-3, could not be distinguished by the 87-base-pair reads and were therefore excluded. In a later analysis, several top co-occurrence clusters were reported to appear linked to parvovirus B19, influenza, CMV and Epstein-Barr virus. In an earlier analysis of 587 of the donors, most TCR beta V segments appeared in productive rearrangements about 87% or about 30% of the time, broadly matching IMGT annotations. A later analysis found that HLA-associated TCR beta chains were more clonally expanded and had lower generation probabilities than equally common non-associated chains. A later analysis found that most CMV-associated TCR beta chains appeared HLA-restricted, with HLA associations seemingly driven largely by CMV exposure. Roughly uniform sequencing depth across donors was assumed in presence/absence analyses, although this assumption may not hold.

Libraries were prepared through the immunoSEQ multiplex PCR assay. For the multiplex PCR, a mixture combining 60 forward primers for TCR Vbeta segments and 13 reverse primers for TCR Jbeta segments was used. Amplification of the CDR3 region of rearranged TCR beta genes was performed with a multiplex PCR assay on genomic DNA. The amplified TCR beta libraries were sequenced on the Illumina HiSeq System as 87-base-pair reads. Under the source paper's analysis protocol: In a later analysis, roughly 80 million unique TCR beta chains were counted across the approximately 670 repertoires, and roughly 10 million of these chains were shared by at least two donors. To remove PCR and sequencing errors, raw reads were error-corrected and collapsed into unique sequences using a nearest-neighbor algorithm that merged closely related sequences. To assign V, D and J gene segments, CDR3 sequences were aligned to IMGT reference sequences. Each retained sequence needed at least a six-nucleotide match to both a V gene segment and a J gene segment. Rearrangements were classified as productive when the CDR3 lacked stop codons and remained in frame with V and J, and all other rearrangements were classified as non-productive. Following IMGT convention, CDR3 was defined as the stretch from the second conserved V-encoded cysteine to the conserved J-encoded phenylalanine. The earlier analysis of 550 to 650 of the donors excluded any sequence lacking an unambiguous match to a single V gene segment. In an earlier analysis of 587 of the donors, a V segment was called functional when productive rearrangements were above 56.7%, and segregating when the standard deviation between donors exceeded 5%. A statistical classification framework was built to diagnose cytomegalovirus status from the catalog of TCR beta chain sequences. V and J gene assignment, in a later analysis, came from comparing TCR nucleotide sequences with IMGT/GENE-DB human TR gene sequences. In a later analysis, CDR3 sequences and most-parsimonious VDJ recombination scenarios were assigned using the TCRdist pipeline. In a later analysis, each TCR beta chain was defined by its CDR3 amino acid sequence together with its V-gene family, and reads lacking a unique V-gene family were excluded. To address suspected cross-contamination and a sequencing artifact, a later analysis removed a few hundred highly shared, low-generation-probability nucleotide sequences. In a later analysis, a clonal expansion index for each public chain was calculated from normalized within-repertoire ranks of inferred template counts. Generation probabilities in a later analysis came from a VDJ recombination model fitted to out-of-frame rearrangements, and those results were checked against IGoR. Hypergeometric tests were used in a later analysis to score TCR-TCR, TCR-HLA and TCR-CMV co-occurrence, with a repertoire-size bias correction applied to the TCR pairs. A later analysis estimated false discovery rates by permuting HLA or CMV assignments 20 times. In a later analysis, co-occurring TCRs were grouped using DBSCAN, with TCRdist sequence similarity added in when clustering inside HLA-allele-positive subsets. Repertoires with fewer than 30,000 or more than 120,000 public chains were left out of co-occurrence clustering, as were about five repertoires with anomalous nucleotide sharing. TCRdb provides this immuneACCESS table in a form limited to in-frame rearrangements. Some clones are lacking; in checked studies, under half of them reflect an unresolved V gene, and why the rest are absent is not known. V and J calls and clone size come straight from that table; D and trimming were deduced from the DNA. The sample data list roughly 82,000 clones, and around 70% of these were observed just once. Of the sample, more than 9.5% falls within the top ten clones.

Recombination joined TRBV28 with TRBJ1-2; the D gene is not confidently resolved. This TCR was recovered from a woman between 35 and 50 years old in good health and CMV-seropositive. What was sequenced was PBMCs. The CDR3 region reads CASSYSRPPGNNYGYTF. The nucleotide sequence is TGTGCCAGCAGTTACTCCCGACCCCCGGGGAACAACTATGGCTACACCTTC.